Sequencing of this TCR beta chain was carried out in a study of blood T cell repertoires in COVID-19. Study-level information: Acute and convalescent COVID-19 samples came from the United States, Italy and Spain. PBMCs, B-cell-depleted T cells, or T cells were the source of the cDNA or gDNA that made up the material.

Points on this clone: This specimen includes other DNA sequences encoding the same CDR3.

Original data processing: Amplified reference gene primers provided the basis for estimating nucleated cell counts. Measured with immunoSEQ multiplex PCR; TCRdb has only the in-frame clones, and not every one. That table supplies the V and J calls and clone size; D and trimming were determined from the DNA. The table has 150,000 to 200,000 clones, about 74% seen once. This CDR3 is 13 amino acids long. Germline CDR1 and CDR2: LNHDA and SQIVND (reference sequence). V gave up 4 bases and J gave up 7 bases, with 11 bases separating them. The sequenced material came from peripheral blood. The sequence was obtained from a man in his 60s with acute or convalescent COVID-19. V gene TRBV19 combines with J gene TRBJ1-5; D is uncertain. The CDR3 DNA reads as TGTGCCAGTAGTACAAAGGGCGGGCAGCCCCAGCATTTT. It is translated as CASSTKGGQPQHF.